The 18 T cell receptor beta chains listed next were all sequenced from one sample in a study of blood T cell repertoires in COVID-19. This table comes from immunoSEQ multiplex PCR, and its TCRdb copy is limited to in-frame clones, with some not included. Of a few hundred thousand clones listed, approximately 86% are singletons. Sample: PBMCs or T cells enriched from blood (not recorded which). These receptors came from a woman in her thirties or forties with acute COVID-19.

The V call is TRBV23-1, the J call TRBJ2-5, with D possibly being TRBD2 (5 bases). TRBV23-1 is sorted into the ORF group, with uncertain function. V lost 0 bases and J lost 3, with 17 bases in between. The length of the CDR3 is 17 residues. The CDR3 DNA is TGCGCCAGCAGTCAATCGGCAGCGAGGGATAGTGAAGAGACCCAGTACTTC. It encodes CASSQSAARDSEETQYF.

The chain has TRBV3-1 (or the pseudogene TRBV3-2) and TRBJ2-3, with a tentative D call TRBD1 (5 bases). Germline lookup yields CDR1 LGHDT and CDR2 YNNKEL (reference sequence). The CDR3 runs to 12 residues. Trimming left V 0 bases short and J 8 bases short, with 6 bases between. This chain's CDR3 is CASSQEGATQYF. The CDR3 DNA reads as TGTGCCAGCAGCCAAGAAGGGGCTACGCAGTATTTT.

The V and J genes are TRBV7-8 and TRBJ2-1, with D maybe TRBD2 (5 bases). V was cut by 1 base and J by 1 base, with 11 bases left in between. The CDR3 extends over 16 amino acids. Germline lookup yields CDR1 SGHVS and CDR2 FQNEAQ. CDR3 sequence: CASSLGGRISYNEQFF. The CDR3 coding sequence is TGTGCCAGCAGCTTAGGAGGGAGAATATCCTACAATGAGCAGTTCTTC. Looking up the rest from reference TRBV7-8 and TRBJ2-1 gives the full variable domain: GAGVSQSPRYKVAKRGQDVALRCDPISGHVSLFWYQQALGQGPEFLTYFQNEAQLDKSGLPSDRFFAERPEGSVSTLKIQRTQQEDSAVYLCASSLGGRISYNEQFFGPGTRLTVL.

V usage is TRBV3-1 (or the pseudogene TRBV3-2) and J usage is TRBJ1-2; D not certain. Germline V lookup: CDR1 LGHDT, CDR2 YNNKEL (reference sequence). The CDR3 consists of 11 residues. The V end was cut by 4 bases, the J end by 6 bases, with 6 bases between. The CDR3: CASSLRDGYTF. For the CDR3, the DNA is TGTGCCAGCAGCCTTCGAGATGGCTACACCTTC.

V and J are TRBV4-1 and TRBJ1-5; D is possibly TRBD1 (6 bases). Germline V gives CDR1 MGHRA, CDR2 YSYEKL. The CDR3 length is 15 residues. Between the trimmed V and J ends, which lost 6 bases and 1 base, there was a span of 13 bases. The chain's CDR3 is CASSTSGASNQPQHF. The CDR3 nucleotides read TGCGCCAGCAGTACCTCAGGGGCGAGCAATCAGCCCCAGCATTTT.

The chain is built from TRBV2 and TRBJ1-1; a weak D match, TRBD1 (6 bases). With 5 bases removed from V and 6 bases from J, the gap between germline ends came to 16 bases. This CDR3 has 14 amino acids. Germline V lookup: CDR1 SNHLY, CDR2 FYNNEI. The CDR3 reads CASSSTGQRAEAFF. Written as DNA, the CDR3 is TGTGCCAGCAGTTCTACAGGGCAAAGGGCTGAAGCTTTCTTT.

The chain links TRBV6-5 to TRBJ1-3, with a possible D match to TRBD1 (6 bases). Per the germline V gene, CDR1 is MNHEY and CDR2 is SVGAGI. CDR3 length: 13 residues. V lost 6 bases and J lost 2, with 8 bases in between. CDR3 sequence: CASRSGAGNTIYF. The CDR3 DNA sequence: TGTGCCAGCAGATCAGGGGCTGGAAACACCATATATTTT.

The V and J genes are TRBV28 and TRBJ2-5; 7 bases line up with TRBD1. CDR1 is MDHEN, CDR2 SYDVKM, per germline. V shed 1 base, J shed 6 bases, and the junction held 5 bases outside the gene matches. There are 14 residues in the CDR3. CDR3 residues: CASSLLRGQQTQYF. The CDR3 coding sequence is TGTGCCAGCAGTTTATTAAGGGGGCAACAGACCCAGTACTTC.

This clone occurred a few times. The V gene is TRBV10-2, the J gene TRBJ2-1; TRBD2 matches at 11 bases. Germline V gives CDR1 WSHSY, CDR2 SAAADI. The CDR3 has 14 residues. V shed 10 bases, J shed 6 bases, and the junction held 8 bases outside the gene matches. CDR3 loop: CATKTSGNRNEQFF. The CDR3 DNA sequence: TGCGCCACCAAGACTAGCGGGAATCGCAATGAGCAGTTCTTC.

The CDR3 reads CASSEQRGSGTDNEQFF. The CDR3 DNA reads as TGTGCCAGCTCGGAGCAACGGGGTAGCGGGACCGACAATGAGCAGTTCTTC. The chain links TRBV18 to TRBJ2-1, with 8 positions matching TRBD2. CDR1 and CDR2 (germline): KGHSH, LQKENI. This CDR3 comprises 17 residues. V shed 6 bases, J shed 5 bases, and the junction held 15 bases outside the gene matches.

The J gene is TRBJ2-4, the V gene TRBV3-1 (or the pseudogene TRBV3-2); D may be TRBD1 (5 bases). V shed 2 bases and J shed 7 bases, with 6 bases lying between them. From germline, CDR1 is LGHDT and CDR2 YNNKEL (reference sequence). This CDR3 is built from 12 residues. The CDR3 here is CASSQHRNIQYF. In DNA, the CDR3 is TGTGCCAGCAGCCAACACAGGAACATTCAGTACTTC.

This clone was recorded only once. The rearrangement uses TRBV7-8 and TRBJ2-5, with D maybe TRBD1 (5 bases). Germline V gene data show CDR1 as SGHVS and CDR2 as FQNEAQ. The CDR3 is 13 amino acids. V was trimmed by 1 base and J by 4 bases, leaving 7 bases between them. CDR3 protein: CASSLVRGETQYF. Written as DNA, the CDR3 is TGTGCCAGCAGCTTAGTTAGGGGAGAGACCCAGTACTTC.

J is TRBJ2-1 and V is TRBV11-2, with a tentative D call TRBD2 (6 bases). Germline V lookup: CDR1 SGHAT, CDR2 FQNNGV. There are 15 residues in the CDR3. V was clipped by 5 bases and J by 7 bases, with 18 bases between them. The CDR3 protein is CASSLQFSGGNEQFF. CDR3 bases: TGTGCCAGCAGCCTCCAATTTAGCGGAGGGAATGAGCAGTTCTTC. The full variable domain, completed using reference TRBV11-2 and TRBJ2-1, is EAGVAQSPRYKIIEKRQSVAFWCNPISGHATLYWYQQILGQGPKLLIQFQNNGVVDDSQLPKDRFSAERLKGVDSTLKIQPAKLEDSAVYLCASSLQFSGGNEQFFGPGTRLTVL.

This clone appeared a single time. The V call is TRBV27, the J call TRBJ2-7; 14 bases align to TRBD2. The CDR3 consists of 21 residues. The V gene's germline CDR1 is MNHEY and CDR2 SMNVEV (reference sequence). After removal of 3 bases from V and 2 bases from J, the junction contained 18 bases not matched to a gene. Here the CDR3 DNA reads TGTGCCAGCAGTTTCCGGGACAGGGGCTTTGCGGGACTAGCGGGAGCCTACGAGCAGTACTTC. Protein product: CASSFRDRGFAGLAGAYEQYF.

The count of this clone is one. The chain uses TRBV3-1 (or the pseudogene TRBV3-2) and TRBJ1-5, with 7 bases aligning to TRBD1. Trimming at V came to 4 bases and at J to 7 bases, leaving 7 bases not matched to a gene. The CDR3 runs to 14 residues. Germline V gene sequence: CDR1 LGHDT, CDR2 YNNKEL (reference sequence). CDR3 nucleotides: TGTGCCAGCAGCCTAGGACAGGCAGGGCAGCCCCAGCATTTT. This translates into CASSLGQAGQPQHF.

The chain has TRBV24-1 and TRBJ2-5; 11 nucleotides match TRBD2. From germline, CDR1 is KGHDR and CDR2 SFDVKD. There are 15 residues in the CDR3. J gave up 5 bases and V 5 bases, and 6 bases lay outside the gene matches. The chain's CDR3 is CATSGLAGGGETQYF. The CDR3 DNA is TGTGCCACCAGTGGTCTAGCGGGAGGTGGGGAGACCCAGTACTTC.

Turning to this clone: The junction shows a germline mismatch at one end, possibly a read error. V usage is TRBV7-2 and J usage is TRBJ2-5; 12 positions agree with TRBD2. Per the germline V gene, CDR1 is SGHTA and CDR2 is FQGNSA. The CDR3 length is 16 residues. The CDR3 bases are TGTGCCAGCAGCCTAGCGGGAGGGCTGGGAGGAGAGACCCAGTACTTC. Its protein product is CASSLAGGLGGETQYF.

This sequence joins TRBV6-2 or TRBV6-3 and TRBJ2-7; maybe TRBD1 (6 bases). Trimming took off 4 bases at V and 6 bases at J, with 22 bases between the two ends. The germline V gene has CDR1 MNHEY and CDR2 SVGEGT. The CDR3 is 16 amino acids. Here the CDR3 DNA reads TGTGCCAGCAGTTCTTTTGCGGGCAGGGGATCAGCCGAGCAGTACTTC. Amino acids: CASSSFAGRGSAEQYF.